One and the same sample provided the 16 T cell receptor beta chains below, sequenced in a study of blood T cells in healthy people across ages (dated by TCRdb to 2015 to 2017). The library relied on 5' RACE. The sample was run on an Illumina HiSeq 2500. A second PCR of roughly 6 to 12 cycles was run with a J-beta primer mix and a sample-barcoded 5' primer. TCRdb reworked the public reads: Q25 trimming with fastp, MiXCR clone assembly, productive beta chains retained. When rows share a CDR3 protein, they turn into one entry using the most common DNA and genes. The table for this sample lists 1,300,000 or so distinct CDR3 sequences; around 59% of them were counted only once. The top ten clonotypes cover roughly 6.3% of the sample. Material: blood. These receptors all come from a man aged 18 to 35 in good health.

The rearrangement uses TRBV6-6 and TRBJ2-4; the D is unclear. The better agreement between TRBJ2-7 and the DNA end casts doubt on the J call. The V gene's germline CDR1 is MNHNY and CDR2 SVGAGI (reference sequence). The CDR3 sequence is 13 residues long. CDR3 residues: CASSYGRSIEQYF. The CDR3 DNA reads TGTGCCAGCAGTTACGGACGGTCTATCGAGCAGTACTTC.

The V call is TRBV7-9, the J call TRBJ1-2; D is unclear. Germline V gives CDR1 SEHNR, CDR2 FQNEAQ (reference sequence). The CDR3 contains 16 residues. V was shortened by 5 bases and J by 4 bases, with 20 bases between the two germline ends. CDR3 loop: CASSRKIIRAIYGYTF. CDR3 sequence (DNA): TGTGCCAGCAGCCGCAAAATCATCCGGGCAATCTATGGCTACACCTTC.

The chain couples TRBV28 to TRBJ2-7; TRBD1 agrees at 9 bases. With V trimmed by 6 bases and J by 3 bases, 12 bases remained unmatched. CDR1 MDHEN and CDR2 SYDVKM come from the germline V gene. This CDR3 has 16 residues. In nucleotides, the CDR3 is TGTGCCAGCAGCTTCGTTCCCGGGACAGGGATCTACGAGCAGTACTTC. It is translated as CASSFVPGTGIYEQYF.

The table lists this clonotype with many counts. The chain uses TRBV29-1 and TRBJ2-7; D is perhaps TRBD1 or TRBD2 (5 bases each). The V and J ends lost 5 bases and 6 bases respectively, with 14 bases between them. CDR1 is SQVTM, CDR2 ANQGSEA, per germline. There are 12 residues in the CDR3. As DNA, the CDR3 is TGCAGCGTTCCGCAGGGTCGGGGCGAGCAGTACTTC. Protein: CSVPQGRGEQYF.

This clonotype was recorded once. The CDR3 spells CASSYSALAGGTEQFF. The CDR3 DNA reads TGTGCCAGCAGTTACTCGGCACTGGCGGGGGGGACTGAGCAGTTCTTC. The chain has TRBV6-6 and TRBJ2-1, with 9 nucleotides matching TRBD2. Trimming at V came to 0 bases and at J to 9 bases, leaving 9 bases not matched to a gene. Germline CDR1 is MNHNY and CDR2 is SVGAGI (reference sequence). The CDR3 contains 16 residues.

The chain couples TRBV2 to TRBJ1-5; D not resolved. There are 16 residues in the CDR3. In germline, CDR1 is SNHLY, CDR2 FYNNEI. V gave up 3 bases and J gave up 7 bases, with 19 bases separating them. The CDR3 sequence: CASSDTRIRGGQPQHF. For the CDR3, the DNA is TGTGCCAGCAGTGACACCCGAATTCGGGGAGGGCAGCCCCAGCATTTT.

The V and J genes are TRBV12-3 or TRBV12-4 and TRBJ2-7; D perhaps matches TRBD2 (7 bases). Trimming left V 6 bases short and J 0 bases short, with 15 bases between. This CDR3 has 15 residues. DNA of the CDR3: TGTGCCAGCAGACCCACCGGGGGGCCCTCCTACGAGCAGTACTTC. Its protein product is CASRPTGGPSYEQYF.

There are a few counts of this clonotype. This chain connects TRBV12-3 or TRBV12-4 to TRBJ2-3; D could derive from TRBD1 or TRBD2 (5 bases each). Trimming left V 6 bases short and J 2 bases short, with 30 bases between. This CDR3 region has 20 residues. The CDR3 loop is CASSPTGDRGPWSLTDTQYF. CDR3 nucleotides: TGTGCCAGCAGCCCCACCGGGGACCGCGGGCCATGGAGTCTCACAGATACGCAGTATTTT.

This clonotype showed up just once. This sequence joins TRBV12-3 or TRBV12-4 and TRBJ1-1, with unresolved D. The CDR3 sequence is 14 residues long. The V end lost 6 bases, the J end lost 5 bases, and 16 bases lay between the germline ends. The CDR3 coding sequence is TGTGCCAGCAGCCACGGCTTCCGGAGGACTGAAGCTTTCTTT. Encoded protein: CASSHGFRRTEAFF.

This chain connects TRBV6-1 to TRBJ2-2; 7 nucleotides match TRBD1. Germline V gene lookup returns CDR1 MNHNS and CDR2 SASEGT. The ends lost 2 bases at V and 5 bases at J; junction bases unmatched: 5. The CDR3 is 15 residues long. CDR3 bases: TGTGCCAGCAGTGAACTAGGGGGCGATACCGGGGAGCTGTTTTTT. As protein: CASSELGGDTGELFF.

This chain joins TRBV25-1 and TRBJ2-2, with TRBD2 matching over 12 bases. Per the germline V gene, CDR1 is MGHDK and CDR2 is SYGVNS. This CDR3 spans 15 amino acids. J lost 6 bases, V lost 4 bases, and 3 bases had no gene match. CDR3 nucleotides: TGTGCCAGCAGTGTGGGACTAGCGGGTTCCGGGGAGCTGTTTTTT. Its translation: CASSVGLAGSGELFF.

This chain connects TRBV7-9 to TRBJ1-2; 8 bases line up with TRBD1. Looked up from germline, CDR1 is SEHNR and CDR2 is FQNEAQ (reference sequence). Losses at the gene ends were 5 bases for V and 7 bases for J; bases not matched to a gene: 9. CDR3 length equals 14 residues. The CDR3 loop reads CASSPGQGGTGYTF. Here the CDR3 DNA reads TGTGCCAGCAGCCCCGGACAGGGCGGAACTGGCTACACCTTC.

The gene calls are TRBV27 and TRBJ1-1; no firm D call. The CDR3 extends over 13 amino acids. Between the trimmed V and J ends, which lost 2 bases and 2 bases, there was a span of 6 bases. Germline values: CDR1 MNHEY, CDR2 SMNVEV (reference sequence). The CDR3, as DNA: TGTGCCAGCAGTTTAGCCTTTAACACTGAAGCTTTCTTT. This translates into CASSLAFNTEAFF.

The chain carries TRBV20-1 and TRBJ2-5; perhaps D is TRBD1 or TRBD2 (5 bases each). Judging by the DNA end, TRBJ2-7 fits better; the J call may be wrong. Germline V lookup: CDR1 DFQATT, CDR2 SNEGSKA (reference sequence). The CDR3 sequence is 14 residues long. CDR3 nucleotides: TGCAGTGCCAGGGACGGGGCAGGCCTCTACGAGCAGTACTTC. Its protein product is CSARDGAGLYEQYF.

The V gene is TRBV25-1, the J gene TRBJ2-4, with D uncertain. CDR3 size: 15 residues. Deletions cut 9 bases from V and 8 bases from J, with 23 bases between. The germline V gene has CDR1 MGHDK and CDR2 SYGVNS. The CDR3 DNA follows: TGTGCCAGTAAGAATCGACGGCCTAGTAGGGACATTCAGTACTTC. Protein product: CASKNRRPSRDIQYF.

The V gene is TRBV2, the J gene TRBJ2-1; a weak D match, TRBD2 (5 bases). V lost 5 bases and J lost 7, with 9 bases in between. Germline-derived CDR1 and CDR2 are SNHLY and FYNNEI. This CDR3 is built from 12 residues. CDR3 coding DNA: TGTGCCAGCAGTCGACTAATAAATGAGCAGTTCTTC. It specifies CASSRLINEQFF.